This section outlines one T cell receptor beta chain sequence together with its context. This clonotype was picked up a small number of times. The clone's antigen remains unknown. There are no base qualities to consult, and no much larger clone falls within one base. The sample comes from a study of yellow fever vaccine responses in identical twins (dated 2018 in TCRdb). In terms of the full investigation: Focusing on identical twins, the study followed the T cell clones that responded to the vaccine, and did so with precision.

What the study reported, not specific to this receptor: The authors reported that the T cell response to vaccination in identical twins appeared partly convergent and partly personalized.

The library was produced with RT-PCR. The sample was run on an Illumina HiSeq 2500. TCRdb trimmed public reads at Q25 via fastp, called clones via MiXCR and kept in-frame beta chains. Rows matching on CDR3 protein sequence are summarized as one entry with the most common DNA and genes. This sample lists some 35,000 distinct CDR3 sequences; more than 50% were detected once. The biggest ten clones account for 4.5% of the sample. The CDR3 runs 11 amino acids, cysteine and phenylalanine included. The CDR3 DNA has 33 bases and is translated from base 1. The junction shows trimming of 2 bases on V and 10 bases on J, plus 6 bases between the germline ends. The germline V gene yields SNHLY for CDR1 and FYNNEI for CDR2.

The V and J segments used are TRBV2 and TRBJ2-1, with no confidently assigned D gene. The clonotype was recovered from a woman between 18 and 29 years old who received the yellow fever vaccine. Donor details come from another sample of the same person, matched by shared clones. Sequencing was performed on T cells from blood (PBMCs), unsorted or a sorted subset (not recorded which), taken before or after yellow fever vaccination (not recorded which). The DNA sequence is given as TGTGCCAGCAGTGAAATCGGGGAGCAGTTCTTC. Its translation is CASSEIGEQFF.